The TCR beta chain described here comes from a study of T cell repertoires in cytomegalovirus infection (dated by TCRdb to between 2019 and 2020). With regard to the full study: Donor HLA type was relevant to the analysis, because carriage of CMV infection together with the matching HLA type was indicated by public TCR beta signatures.

This clonotype was counted at least ten times. Which antigen it targets is not known. No quality values exist for individual bases; no much larger clone is one base distant. The germline V gene (reference sequence) gives CDR1 as SEHNR and CDR2 as FQNEAQ. The germline V and J ends show losses of 4 bases and 5 bases respectively, and no gene match explains 10 bases of the junction. From its cysteine to its phenylalanine, the CDR3 spans 15 amino acids. Only the CDR3 part of the read is kept: 45 bases, read in frame from the first base. Sequencing was performed on an Illumina HiSeq 1500. The raw public data were reprocessed by TCRdb itself: fastp quality trimming at Q25, MiXCR clonotype calling, in-frame beta chains only. Identical CDR3 protein sequences are pooled into one entry, listed with their most common genes and DNA. This sample gives some 150,000 distinct CDR3 sequences in total; about 6% of them show up just once. The ten top clones hold approximately 18% of the sample.

The full study reports these points: The ex vivo response was dominated by HLA-C-restricted CMV-specific TCR beta clonotypes, and the single most frequent clonotype in two of eight donors was supplied by these HLA-C-restricted clonotypes. Carriers of CMV infection plus the relevant HLA type were discriminated by the cumulative frequency of public TCR beta family members in the study cohort and in an independent approximately 360-donor cohort.

The sequence came from a human donor in good health (CMV status not recorded). Some clones in this sample may be carry-over from other donors' samples. The rearrangement combines TRBV7-9 with TRBJ2-7; 8 middle bases align to TRBD1. The sample taken for sequencing was PBMCs. CDR3 loop: CASSSQRTGIHEQYF. The DNA is as follows: TGTGCCAGCAGCTCCCAACGGACAGGGATCCACGAGCAGTACTTC.